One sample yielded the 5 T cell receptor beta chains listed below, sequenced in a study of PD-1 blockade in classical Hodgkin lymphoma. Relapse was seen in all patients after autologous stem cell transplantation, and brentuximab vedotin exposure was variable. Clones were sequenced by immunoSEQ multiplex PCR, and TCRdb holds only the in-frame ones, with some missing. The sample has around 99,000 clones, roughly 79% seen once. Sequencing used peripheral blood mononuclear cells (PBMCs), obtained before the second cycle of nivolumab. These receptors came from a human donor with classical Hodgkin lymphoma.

The CDR3 loop is CASGLAGLYNEQFF. CDR3 bases: TGTGCCAGTGGTCTAGCGGGACTTTACAATGAGCAGTTCTTC. The chain has TRBV6-1 and TRBJ2-1; 9 nucleotides agree with TRBD2. The CDR3 is made up of 14 amino acids. Germline CDR1 is MNHNS and CDR2 is SASEGT. V gave up 9 bases and J gave up 4 bases; unmatched junction bases: 7.

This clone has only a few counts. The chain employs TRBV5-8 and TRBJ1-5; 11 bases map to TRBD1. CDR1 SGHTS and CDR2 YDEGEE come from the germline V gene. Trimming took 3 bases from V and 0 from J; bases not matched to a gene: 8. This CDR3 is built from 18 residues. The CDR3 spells CASSSGTDRGHSNQPQHF. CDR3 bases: TGTGCCAGCAGCTCCGGGACGGACAGGGGGCATAGCAATCAGCCCCAGCATTTT.

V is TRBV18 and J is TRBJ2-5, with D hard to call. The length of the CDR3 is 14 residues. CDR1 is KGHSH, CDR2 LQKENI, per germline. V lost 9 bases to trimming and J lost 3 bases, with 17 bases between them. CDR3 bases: TGTGCCAGTGTGAAATTGACTCGTGAAGAGACCCAGTACTTC. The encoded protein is CASVKLTREETQYF. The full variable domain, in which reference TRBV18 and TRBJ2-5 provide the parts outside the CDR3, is NAGVMQNPRHLVRRRGQEARLRCSPMKGHSHVYWYRQLPEEGLKFMVYLQKENIIDESGMPKERFSAEFPKEGPSILRIQQVVRGDSAAYFCASVKLTREETQYFGPGTRLLVL.

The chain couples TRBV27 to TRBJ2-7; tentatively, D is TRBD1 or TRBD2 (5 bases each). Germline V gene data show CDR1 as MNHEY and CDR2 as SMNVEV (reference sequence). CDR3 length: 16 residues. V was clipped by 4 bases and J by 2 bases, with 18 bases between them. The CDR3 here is CASSSWPGTFPYEQYF. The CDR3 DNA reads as TGTGCCAGCAGTTCTTGGCCCGGGACGTTTCCCTACGAGCAGTACTTC.

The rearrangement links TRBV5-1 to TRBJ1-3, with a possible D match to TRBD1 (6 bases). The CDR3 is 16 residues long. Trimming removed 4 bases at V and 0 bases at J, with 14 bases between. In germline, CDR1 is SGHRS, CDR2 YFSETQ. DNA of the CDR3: TGCGCCAGCAGCCCTCAAGGGGGGAGCTCTGGAAACACCATATATTTT. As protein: CASSPQGGSSGNTIYF.